A selection of T cell receptor beta chains follows, all from one sample in a study of OX40 agonist ivuxolimab in advanced cancers. The repertoire was sequenced with immunoSEQ multiplex PCR; TCRdb's copy has only in-frame clones and lacks some. This sample has 75,000 to 80,000 clones, with around 81% found just once. The sample in question was CD4+ or CD8+ T cells sorted from blood, obtained in a trial of the OX40 agonist ivuxolimab. Receptor source: an adult with an advanced solid tumor such as melanoma, head and neck, liver or kidney cancer. CDR3s include the opening cysteine and the closing phenylalanine or tryptophan. D genes are given only for firm matches. Clone size, where shown, is once, few, many, or a class for clones that have expanded.

D gene,J gene,V gene,clone size,CDR3 protein,CDR3 DNA
.,TRBJ2-2,TRBV28,.,CASSLRGFRITGELFF,TGTGCCAGCAGTTTGCGGGGTTTCAGGATCACCGGGGAGCTGTTTTTT
.,TRBJ2-7,TRBV5-1,.,CASSLSQGNHEQYF,TGCGCCAGCAGCTTGAGTCAGGGAAACCACGAGCAGTACTTC
TRBD2,TRBJ2-2,TRBV19,few,CASRGLAANTGELFF,TGTGCCAGTAGAGGACTAGCGGCGAACACCGGGGAGCTGTTTTTT
.,TRBJ2-1,TRBV5-1,.,CASSLDRASSYNEQFF,TGCGCCAGCAGCTTGGACAGGGCCTCTTCCTACAATGAGCAGTTCTTC
.,TRBJ2-5,TRBV6-5,.,CASSPMRGTQETQYF,TGTGCCAGCAGCCCTATGCGAGGGACACAAGAGACCCAGTACTTC
.,TRBJ1-2,TRBV5-1,.,CASSWGERYGYTF,TGCGCCAGCAGCTGGGGAGAAAGGTATGGCTACACCTTC
.,TRBJ1-1,TRBV5-6,.,CASSLEGRGKAFF,TGTGCCAGCAGCCTGGAAGGCAGGGGTAAAGCTTTCTTT
.,TRBJ2-2,TRBV9,.,CASSVDLGPPGELFF,TGTGCCAGCAGCGTAGATTTAGGGCCCCCCGGGGAGCTGTTTTTT
.,TRBJ2-3,TRBV9,.,CASSRDSSTDTQYF,TGTGCCAGCAGCAGGGACTCCTCCACAGATACGCAGTATTTT
.,TRBJ2-3,TRBV5-4,.,CASSSPRGRVSDTQYF,TGTGCCAGCAGCTCGCCTAGGGGCCGGGTCTCAGATACGCAGTATTTT
.,TRBJ2-7,TRBV6-1,.,CASSEEDWGYYEQYF,TGTGCCAGCAGTGAAGAGGACTGGGGATACTACGAGCAGTACTTC
TRBD1,TRBJ2-3,TRBV7-6,.,CASSLSTGADTQYF,TGTGCCAGCAGCTTATCCACAGGGGCAGATACGCAGTATTTT
TRBD1,TRBJ2-7,TRBV4-3,once,CASSQGARQGVYEQYF,TGCGCCAGCAGCCAAGGAGCGCGACAGGGGGTCTACGAGCAGTACTTC
TRBD1,TRBJ1-1,TRBV28,.,CASSPPGTGAGVGPEAFF,TGTGCCAGCAGTCCCCCCGGGACAGGGGCCGGGGTGGGACCTGAAGCTTTCTTT
TRBD1,TRBJ2-1,TRBV7-9,.,CASGTVEQFF,TGTGCCAGTGGGACAGTTGAGCAGTTCTTC
.,TRBJ1-1,TRBV29-1,few,CSVEYGGSPEAFF,TGCAGCGTTGAATATGGTGGCAGCCCGGAGGCTTTCTTT
.,TRBJ2-2,TRBV19,.,CASSLKGSLFF,TGTGCCAGTAGCTTAAAGGGATCGCTGTTTTTT
.,TRBJ1-4,TRBV21-1,.,CAFHPRAIANEKLFF,TGTGCCTTCCACCCCCGGGCCATAGCTAATGAAAAACTGTTTTTT
TRBD1,TRBJ1-2,TRBV18,.,CASSPTGTGDTYGYTF,TGTGCCAGCTCACCAACGGGGACAGGGGACACCTATGGCTACACCTTC
.,TRBJ1-2,TRBV27,.,CASRTGANYGYTF,TGTGCCAGCAGGACGGGGGCAAACTATGGCTACACCTTC
TRBD1,TRBJ1-5,TRBV28,.,CASMDKPRTGWQPQHF,TGTGCCAGCATGGACAAGCCTAGGACAGGATGGCAGCCCCAGCATTTT
.,TRBJ1-4,TRBV18,once,CASSPPTGDEKLFF,TGTGCCAGCTCACCGCCGACAGGAGATGAAAAACTGTTTTTT
TRBD1,TRBJ1-2,TRBV19,.,CASRDRGLYGYTF,TGTGCCAGCCGGGACAGGGGCCTCTATGGCTACACCTTC
.,TRBJ2-7,TRBV6-1,.,CASSEATGSYEQYF,TGTGCCAGCAGTGAAGCAACGGGATCTTACGAGCAGTACTTC
.,TRBJ1-5,TRBV19,.,CASSPQPWTQPQHF,TGTGCCAGTAGTCCGCAGCCATGGACCCAGCCCCAGCATTTT
TRBD2,TRBJ2-3,TRBV4-2,.,CASSLAGDTQYF,TGTGCCAGCAGCCTAGCGGGAGATACGCAGTATTTT
.,TRBJ2-2,TRBV11-3,few,CASSPDTGELFF,TGTGCCAGCAGCCCTGACACCGGGGAGCTGTTTTTT
TRBD1,TRBJ1-2,TRBV7-8,.,CASSPPGQSLDYGYTF,TGTGCCAGCAGCCCTCCGGGACAGAGCCTTGACTATGGCTACACCTTC
.,TRBJ2-3,TRBV13,.,CASSSRQAVRTDTQYF,TGTGCCAGCAGCTCCCGACAGGCGGTACGCACAGATACGCAGTATTTT
.,TRBJ2-7,TRBV18,.,CASSDRGALTYEQYF,TGTGCCAGCTCCGACCGGGGAGCCCTAACCTACGAGCAGTACTTC
.,TRBJ1-6,TRBV28,.,CASSFANSPLHF,TGTGCCAGCAGTTTCGCTAATTCACCCCTCCACTTT
TRBD2,TRBJ2-1,TRBV9,.,CASSVRSGGTNEQFF,TGTGCCAGCAGCGTACGGAGCGGGGGGACCAATGAGCAGTTCTTC
.,TRBJ2-7,TRBV10-3,.,CAITTDGYEQYF,TGTGCCATCACTACGGACGGCTACGAGCAGTACTTC
TRBD1,TRBJ2-7,TRBV5-1,.,CASSLEGQGIWQYF,TGCGCCAGCAGCTTGGAGGGACAGGGGATTTGGCAGTACTTC
.,TRBJ1-3,TRBV9,.,CASSRQVGAGNTIYF,TGTGCCAGCAGCCGACAGGTAGGGGCCGGAAACACCATATATTTT
.,TRBJ2-5,TRBV7-3,.,CASSLSYGPQETQYF,TGTGCCAGCAGCTTAAGTTACGGGCCTCAAGAGACCCAGTACTTC
.,TRBJ1-4,TRBV5-1,.,CASNEQGNEKLFF,TGCGCCAGCAATGAGCAGGGGAATGAAAAACTGTTTTTT
TRBD1,TRBJ1-5,TRBV27,.,CASRDRASLDQPQHF,TGTGCCAGCAGAGACAGGGCGTCCCTTGATCAGCCCCAGCATTTT
.,TRBJ2-4,TRBV19,.,CASSRRDGKNIQYF,TGTGCCAGTAGTAGAAGGGACGGCAAAAACATTCAGTACTTC
TRBD1,TRBJ2-1,TRBV19,.,CASIATGKGYNEQFF,TGTGCCAGTATAGCGACAGGGAAGGGTTACAATGAGCAGTTCTTC
.,TRBJ2-2,TRBV6-5,.,CASSYSKAGAGGELFF,TGTGCCAGCAGTTACTCGAAGGCGGGGGCTGGAGGGGAGCTGTTTTTT
.,TRBJ1-2,TRBV19,.,CASSISPRGTNYGYTF,TGTGCCAGTAGTATTTCCCCAAGGGGGACCAACTATGGCTACACCTTC
.,TRBJ2-7,TRBV10-3,.,CAISDRTEGYEQYF,TGTGCCATCAGTGACAGAACGGAGGGGTACGAGCAGTACTTC
.,TRBJ2-5,TRBV5-4,.,CASSWIQGSNIWETQYF,TGTGCCAGCAGCTGGATACAAGGGAGCAACATTTGGGAGACCCAGTACTTC
TRBD1,TRBJ2-7,TRBV28,.,CASSNEGQTNRYEQYF,TGTGCCAGCAGTAACGAGGGACAGACAAATCGCTACGAGCAGTACTTC
TRBD1,TRBJ1-4,TRBV6-6,.,CASSPTGINEKLFF,TGTGCCAGCAGCCCGACAGGGATTAATGAAAAACTGTTTTTT
TRBD1,TRBJ2-2,TRBV4-1,once,CASSHPRGSGELFF,TGCGCCAGCAGCCACCCCAGGGGGTCCGGGGAGCTGTTTTTT
.,TRBJ2-5,TRBV21-1,once,CASSKATSGRRETQYF,TGTGCCAGCAGCAAAGCGACTAGCGGGAGACGGGAGACCCAGTACTTC
.,TRBJ2-1,TRBV7-2,once,CASSSRQANEQFF,TGTGCCAGCAGCTCCCGCCAGGCCAATGAGCAGTTCTTC
.,TRBJ1-5,TRBV27,few,CASSLSAFSNQPQHF,TGTGCCAGCAGTCTTTCGGCCTTTAGCAATCAGCCCCAGCATTTT
.,TRBJ2-1,TRBV9,.,CASSPYFGQSYNEQFF,TGTGCCAGCAGCCCCTATTTTGGACAATCCTACAATGAGCAGTTCTTC
.,TRBJ2-3,TRBV7-2,once,CASSFKGGQSTDTQYF,TGTGCCAGCAGCTTCAAGGGGGGCCAAAGCACAGATACGCAGTATTTT
.,TRBJ2-1,TRBV7-9,.,CASSFIVQFF,TGTGCCAGCAGCTTTATTGTGCAGTTCTTC
.,TRBJ1-2,TRBV9,.,CASSVSTRQSPAYGYTF,TGTGCCAGCAGCGTTTCCACTCGACAGTCCCCCGCCTATGGCTACACCTTC
.,TRBJ1-2,TRBV5-5,.,CASSPYRSYGYTF,TGTGCCAGCAGCCCCTATCGGTCCTATGGCTACACCTTC
.,TRBJ2-2,TRBV30,.,CAWRPPWTDTGELFF,TGTGCCTGGAGACCCCCTTGGACAGACACCGGGGAGCTGTTTTTT
TRBD1,TRBJ1-6,TRBV6-6,.,CASSPDRASNSPLHF,TGTGCCAGCAGTCCGGACAGGGCCTCTAATTCACCCCTCCACTTT
.,TRBJ1-4,TRBV4-3,.,CASSQVLVRINEKLFF,TGCGCCAGCAGCCAAGTTCTGGTCCGGATTAATGAAAAACTGTTTTTT